The clone carrying this T cell receptor beta chain came up many times. Its antigen is not known. These data originate in a study of identical twins. Notes on the study in general: Within beta out-of-frame sequences, the excess sharing observed between twins was weaker. The study based its conclusions on cross-sectional statistical analysis and did not follow the same donors.

This CDR3 has 12 amino acids. Trimming took 5 bases from V and 8 from J, leaving 9 bases between them. The germline V gene encodes CDR1 KGHDR and CDR2 SFDVKD. Template switching created a universal primer site, and the cDNA included unique molecular identifiers. TCRdb reprocessed the 5' RACE reads via MiXCR and lists one record per CDR3 protein. The sample includes 300,000 to 400,000 distinct CDR3 sequences, approximately 13% of them seen just once. A further study also used this sample, focusing on yellow fever vaccine responses in identical twins.

This clonotype was sampled from a woman under 30 in good health. The chain carries TRBV24-1 and TRBJ2-1, with D unclear. Sequencing was carried out using CD8+ T cells sorted from blood. The DNA of the CDR3 is TGTGCCACCAGTGCCCTTGACGATGAGCAGTTCTTC. Its protein product is CATSALDDEQFF.